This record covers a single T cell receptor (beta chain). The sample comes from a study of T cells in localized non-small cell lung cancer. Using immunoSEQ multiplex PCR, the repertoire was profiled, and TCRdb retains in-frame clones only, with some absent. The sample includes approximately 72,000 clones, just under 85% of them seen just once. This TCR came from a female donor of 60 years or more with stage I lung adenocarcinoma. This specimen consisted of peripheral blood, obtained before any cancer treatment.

The CDR3 sequence is CASSDTRGQGAYYGYTF. The CDR3 nucleotides are TGTGCCAGCAGCGATACCAGGGGACAGGGGGCCTACTATGGCTACACCTTC. This chain uses TRBV7-9 with TRBJ1-2; 12 bases agree with TRBD1. V shed 5 bases, J shed 3 bases, and the junction held 10 bases outside the gene matches. Germline V gene data show CDR1 as SEHNR and CDR2 as FQNEAQ (reference sequence). The CDR3 covers 17 residues.